The sequence of this TCR beta chain was determined in a study of sequential checkpoint blockade in melanoma. Germline loops: CDR1 SQVTM, CDR2 ANQGSEA. There are 12 residues in the CDR3. Treatment noted: randomized to nivolumab then ipilimumab (arm A) or the reverse (arm B). Patients had received no earlier DNA-damaging chemotherapy. Study results and limitations: Tumor T-cell fraction and clonality correlated with PD-L1 and CD8+ counts.

In the case of this clone: The antigen remains unidentified.

Clones were sequenced by immunoSEQ multiplex PCR, and TCRdb holds only the in-frame ones, with some missing. The sample includes 6,000 to 9,000 clones, roughly 27% of them seen just once. The chain carries TRBV29-1 and TRBJ1-2; maybe TRBD1 (5 bases). The sample was tumor tissue (inferred from file names), taken from a patient given nivolumab and ipilimumab in sequence. This clonotype was obtained from a human donor with melanoma. CDR3 bases: TGCCTTGTTGGGGGGGTTAACTATGGCTACACCTTC. Amino acid sequence: CLVGGVNYGYTF.